Listed here are 20 T cell receptor beta chains from one sample, sequenced in a study of blood T cell repertoires in COVID-19 (dated by TCRdb to the early 2020s). The library was prepared using the immunoSEQ multiplex PCR assay. Not all clones reach the TCRdb copy of this immuneACCESS table, which keeps in-frame sequences only. Checked studies attribute under half of the gap to unresolved V genes and leave the rest unexplained. The sample table shows some 100,000 clones, and 80% are seen once. Clones ranked in the top ten supply 15% to 20% of the sample. Sequenced sample: peripheral blood. The receptors originated from a human donor in a cohort sampled during active COVID-19.

By share, this clone ranks as medium-sized (0.01 to 0.1%). V and J are TRBV28 and TRBJ1-2, with D uncertain. Germline lookup yields CDR1 MDHEN and CDR2 SYDVKM. The CDR3 totals 15 residues. V gave up 1 base and J gave up 4 bases, with 13 bases separating them. This CDR3 is CASSLSRRTTYGYTF. The CDR3 nucleotides read TGTGCCAGCAGTTTATCTAGAAGAACGACCTATGGCTACACCTTC.

V is TRBV28 and J is TRBJ1-5; D may be TRBD1 (6 bases). Per the germline V gene, CDR1 is MDHEN and CDR2 is SYDVKM. The CDR3 is made up of 15 amino acids. V was shortened by 2 bases and J by 3 bases, with 11 bases between the two germline ends. This CDR3 is CASSLVGAYNQPQHF. Here the CDR3 DNA reads TGTGCCAGCAGTTTAGTGGGGGCTTACAATCAGCCCCAGCATTTT.

The rearrangement links TRBV3-1 (or the pseudogene TRBV3-2) to TRBJ2-1, with TRBD2 matching over 11 bases. The ends lost 4 bases at V and 7 bases at J; junction bases unmatched: 3. Germline assignment: CDR1 LGHDT and CDR2 YNNKEL (reference sequence). There are 14 residues in the CDR3. The CDR3 DNA is TGTGCCAGCAGCCCGGGACTAGCGGTTAATGAGCAGTTCTTC. Translation gives CASSPGLAVNEQFF.

The J gene is TRBJ2-3, the V gene TRBV27, with 8 bases lining up with TRBD2. Germline V gene data show CDR1 as MNHEY and CDR2 as SMNVEV (reference sequence). The V and J ends lost 8 bases and 2 bases, in that order; junction bases with no gene match: 18. The CDR3 consists of 18 residues. For the CDR3, the DNA is TGTGCCAGCGGTTACAGACCCGTGAGCGGGAGAAACACAGATACGCAGTATTTT. It translates to CASGYRPVSGRNTDTQYF.

The chain uses TRBV5-1 and TRBJ2-3; D call uncertain. CDR1 SGHRS and CDR2 YFSETQ come from the germline V gene. The germline V and J ends were trimmed by 2 bases and 2 bases, with 15 bases remaining between them. The CDR3 length is 16 residues. The CDR3 loop reads CASSLDPAGNTDTQYF. The DNA for the CDR3 is TGCGCCAGCAGCTTAGACCCCGCAGGAAACACAGATACGCAGTATTTT.

This clone was seen more than once but under ten times. This rearrangement joins TRBV18 to TRBJ1-1; 7 bases fit TRBD1. Germline V gene sequence: CDR1 KGHSH, CDR2 LQKENI. This CDR3 is 17 amino acids long. The V and J ends lost 0 bases and 3 bases, in that order; junction bases with no gene match: 10. The CDR3 DNA follows: TGTGCCAGCTCACCACCGTCCGGACAGGCAGTCTACACTGAAGCTTTCTTT. Amino acid sequence: CASSPPSGQAVYTEAFF.

The chain links TRBV3-1 (or the pseudogene TRBV3-2) to TRBJ1-2; D is unresolved. V shed 4 bases and J shed 5 bases, with 20 bases lying between them. This CDR3 has 16 amino acids. The germline gives CDR1 LGHDT, CDR2 YNNKEL (reference sequence). CDR3 bases: TGTGCCAGCAGCCCAGAAGGCAGCGGAGTAGTGTATGGCTACACCTTC. Translating it yields CASSPEGSGVVYGYTF.

The V call is TRBV18, the J call TRBJ2-1; D perhaps matches TRBD1 (6 bases). The length of the CDR3 is 15 residues. V gave up 2 bases and J gave up 7 bases, with 15 bases separating them. In germline, CDR1 is KGHSH, CDR2 LQKENI. The CDR3 spells CASSPKGTGMNEQFF. The CDR3 DNA reads as TGTGCCAGCTCACCAAAAGGAACAGGGATGAATGAGCAGTTCTTC.

The V call is TRBV19, the J call TRBJ2-7, with D perhaps TRBD2 (6 bases). The CDR3 sequence is 16 residues long. V was trimmed by 3 bases and J by 4 bases, leaving 19 bases between them. Germline loops: CDR1 LNHDA, CDR2 SQIVND (reference sequence). The CDR3 DNA is TGTGCCAGTAGTATTAGAGGAGTGAGTGGACTATACGAGCAGTACTTC. Its protein is CASSIRGVSGLYEQYF. The full variable domain, completed using reference TRBV19 and TRBJ2-7, is DGGITQSPKYLFRKEGQNVTLSCEQNLNHDAMYWYRQDPGQGLRLIYYSQIVNDFQKGDIAEGYSVSREKKESFPLTVTSAQKNPTAFYLCASSIRGVSGLYEQYFGPGTRLTVT.

The chain couples TRBV6-5 to TRBJ2-6, with TRBD2 matching 7 bases. This CDR3 is built from 16 residues. Germline V CDR1 and CDR2: MNHEY, SVGAGI. V dropped 0 bases and J dropped 2; count of bases not matched to a gene: 1. The CDR3 reads CASSYSGGAGANVLTF. For the CDR3, the DNA is TGTGCCAGCAGTTACTCTGGGGGGGCTGGGGCCAACGTCCTGACTTTC.

The gene calls are TRBV2 and TRBJ2-5; perhaps TRBD2 as D (5 bases). Germline CDR1 reads SNHLY; CDR2 reads FYNNEI. There are 15 residues in the CDR3. Trimming shortened V by 2 bases and J by 1 base, and 11 bases separated the two germline ends. The CDR3 DNA is TGTGCCAGCAGTGAACTCCGGACTTCCCAAGAGACCCAGTACTTC. It yields the protein CASSELRTSQETQYF.

The chain links TRBV7-8 to TRBJ1-2, with D maybe TRBD1 (6 bases). The CDR3 has 12 amino acids. The germline gives CDR1 SGHVS, CDR2 FQNEAQ. Trimming pared 4 bases from V and 4 bases from J, leaving 7 bases between. CDR3 sequence reads: CASSSRGYGYTF. CDR3 sequence (DNA): TGTGCCAGCAGCTCCAGGGGCTATGGCTACACCTTC.

The J gene is TRBJ1-5, the V gene TRBV19; D not resolved. The CDR3 contains 14 residues. The germline CDR1 and CDR2 sequences are LNHDA and SQIVND (reference sequence). Trimming took off 4 bases at V and 0 bases at J, with 7 bases between the two ends. CDR3: CASSKRDSNQPQHF. CDR3 nucleotides: TGTGCCAGTAGTAAGAGGGATAGCAATCAGCCCCAGCATTTT.

This chain uses TRBV5-1 with TRBJ2-7; 10 bases are shared with TRBD1. The CDR3 sequence is 14 residues long. Germline V lookup: CDR1 SGHRS, CDR2 YFSETQ. The junction had 4 bases not matched to a gene; V was cut back by 3 bases and J by 4 bases. CDR3 nucleotide sequence: TGCGCCAGCAGCTCGGGACAGGGGATGTACGAGCAGTACTTC. It translates to CASSSGQGMYEQYF.

The chain uses TRBV4-1 and TRBJ2-3; 15 positions agree with TRBD2. V dropped 3 bases and J dropped 1; count of bases not matched to a gene: 11. Germline V gene data show CDR1 as MGHRA and CDR2 as YSYEKL. The CDR3 is 20 residues long. The CDR3 sequence is CASSHLGGTSGRLGTDTQYF. Here the CDR3 DNA reads TGCGCCAGCAGCCACCTCGGGGGGACTAGCGGGAGGTTGGGCACAGATACGCAGTATTTT.

The chain is built from TRBV20-1 and TRBJ2-5; D call uncertain. Germline V gene sequence: CDR1 DFQATT, CDR2 SNEGSKA (reference sequence). This CDR3 comprises 11 residues. V was cut by 7 bases and J by 1 base, with 7 bases left in between. This CDR3 reads CSGDFQETQYF. CDR3 nucleotides: TGCAGTGGTGACTTCCAAGAGACCCAGTACTTC.

This clone is a singleton in its sample. This chain uses TRBV14 with TRBJ2-7, with D unclear. The CDR3 loop spans 13 amino acids. Germline CDR1 SGHDN, CDR2 FVKESK. V was pared by 0 bases and J by 6 bases, with 9 bases between. CDR3 sequence: CASSQDPTREQYF. In nucleotides, the CDR3 is TGTGCCAGCAGCCAAGATCCCACTCGCGAGCAGTACTTC.

This chain links TRBV28 with TRBJ2-7, with 9 bases fitting TRBD1. In germline, CDR1 is MDHEN, CDR2 SYDVKM. V lost 5 bases to trimming and J lost 3 bases; unmatched junction nucleotides: 5. The CDR3 has 14 amino acids. The CDR3 reads CASSRRTGVYEQYF. The CDR3 region has the DNA TGTGCCAGCAGTCGCCGGACAGGGGTCTACGAGCAGTACTTC. Variable domain in full (rest from reference TRBV28 and TRBJ2-7): DVKVTQSSRYLVKRTGEKVFLECVQDMDHENMFWYRQDPGLGLRLIYFSYDVKMKEKGDIPEGYSVSREKKERFSLILESASTNQTSMYLCASSRRTGVYEQYFGPGTRLTVT.

A word on this clone: Distinct nucleotide sequences in the sample also encode this CDR3. The V gene is TRBV28, the J gene TRBJ1-5, with TRBD1 matching 7 bases. CDR3 length equals 14 residues. Germline V gene lookup returns CDR1 MDHEN and CDR2 SYDVKM. V shed 5 bases and J 7 bases; nucleotides not matched to a gene: 8. CDR3 in DNA: TGTGCCAGCAGTGGGAACAGGGGATCGCAGCCCCAGCATTTT. The encoded protein is CASSGNRGSQPQHF.

This chain uses TRBV28 with TRBJ2-7; 11 nucleotides agree with TRBD2. The CDR3 is made up of 14 amino acids. Germline lookup yields CDR1 MDHEN and CDR2 SYDVKM. V lost 6 bases, J lost 4 bases, and 5 bases stayed unmatched. This CDR3 is CASSRLAGLYEQYF. The CDR3, as DNA: TGTGCCAGCAGCCGACTAGCGGGATTGTACGAGCAGTACTTC.